This T cell receptor beta chain was profiled in a study of post-analysis software for immune sequencing data. Study in general: The cohort encompassed relapsing-remitting, secondary progressive and progressive-relapsing multiple sclerosis disease courses. Study results and caveats: Strong co-clustering by F measure was evident for samples that had been prepared in the same batch.

Built from TCR beta cDNA, the libraries had unique molecular identifiers in them. A population of roughly 0.95 to 10 million T cells gave rise to a few hundred thousand cDNA molecules. TCRdb itself ran the PCR reads through MiXCR, one entry per CDR3 protein. This table has hundreds of thousands of distinct CDR3 sequences, approximately 42% appearing once. Of note for this clonotype: Its antigen is not known.

The source is a girl aged 2-10 years with multiple sclerosis. Sequenced: blood.

The CDR3 DNA is TGCGCCAGCAGGGGACAACAGCCCGGACGTGGTGGCTACACCTTC. Protein sequence: CASRGQQPGRGGYTF. The chain uses TRBV5-1 and TRBJ1-2; D may be TRBD1 (6 bases). CDR3 size: 15 residues. Germline values: CDR1 SGHRS, CDR2 YFSETQ. Deletions cut 5 bases from V and 7 bases from J, with 21 bases between.